This T cell receptor (beta chain) comes out of a study of early T cells in non-severe SARS-CoV-2 infection. Study-wide context: Sequencing of bulk RNA from unsorted whole blood was done, without chain pairing.

Unique molecular identifiers were added to individual cDNA molecules. One entry per CDR3 protein, called by TCRdb with MiXCR from the 5' RACE reads. Here the sample spans more than 95,000 distinct CDR3 sequences, about 15% being singletons. Germline values: CDR1 MNHEY, CDR2 SVGAGI. V was clipped by 4 bases and J by 3 bases; unmatched bases: 5. The CDR3 is 15 amino acids. General study results and limits: The study's VDJdb matching favored anti-spike CD8 responses and missed private and CD4 specificities.

Comment on this clonotype: Its antigen remains unknown.

The sample was whole blood. The TCR sequence derives from an adult who was a healthcare worker with PCR-confirmed SARS-CoV-2 infection or an uninfected control (not recorded which). The V and J genes are TRBV6-5 and TRBJ2-2, with 7 bases matching TRBD2. CDR3 sequence reads: CASSLGEGHTGELFF. The DNA of the CDR3 is TGTGCCAGCAGTTTGGGGGAGGGCCACACCGGGGAGCTGTTTTTT.